These 14 T cell receptor beta chains were sequenced from one sample in a study of blood T cells in healthy people across ages. Next came a second PCR, run for about 7 to 12 cycles, which used a sample-barcoded 5' primer along with a J-beta primer mix. TCRdb analysed the 5' RACE reads with MiXCR anew, one entry per CDR3 protein. Of approximately 800,000 distinct CDR3 sequences listed, about 42% were seen once; the top ten hold over 15%. Input material: blood. These receptors were collected from a man older than 75 in good health.

The J gene is TRBJ1-2, the V gene TRBV6-1, with D possibly matching TRBD1 (6 bases). Germline V gene lookup returns CDR1 MNHNS and CDR2 SASEGT. There are 14 residues in the CDR3. Between the trimmed V and J ends, which lost 5 bases and 3 bases, there was a span of 13 bases. DNA of the CDR3: TGTGCCAGCAGTCGAACAGGGTACGACTATGGCTACACCTTC. Residues: CASSRTGYDYGYTF.

This chain connects TRBV5-5 to TRBJ2-5; no firm D call. Trimming removed 4 bases at V and 10 bases at J, with 11 bases between. Germline lookup yields CDR1 SGHKS and CDR2 YYEKEE (reference sequence). This CDR3 is built from 11 residues. The CDR3 DNA sequence: TGTGCCAGCAGCCAATCCCGGATCCAGTACTTC. It is translated as CASSQSRIQYF.

The chain links TRBV28 to TRBJ1-2, with a weak D call TRBD1 (5 bases). CDR3 length: 13 amino acids. The germline V gene has CDR1 MDHEN and CDR2 SYDVKM. V lost 2 bases and J 5 bases, leaving 9 bases between the germline ends. The CDR3 nucleotides read TGTGCCAGCAGTTTAGAACAGGTTTATGGCTACACCTTC. It encodes CASSLEQVYGYTF.

In this sample, this clonotype turned up many times. The rearrangement joins TRBV14 to TRBJ2-6; D uncertain. Germline assignment: CDR1 SGHDN and CDR2 FVKESK. Trimming took off 4 bases at V and 2 bases at J, with 9 bases between the two ends. This CDR3 is built from 15 residues. CDR3 bases: TGTGCCAGCAGCCTTAGATTTGCTGGGGCCAACGTCCTGACTTTC. Translated: CASSLRFAGANVLTF.

On this clonotype itself: This may be a read error: a much more frequent sequence differs by one nucleotide. The J gene is TRBJ2-1, the V gene TRBV29-1, with a possible D match to TRBD2 (6 bases). Trimming left V 4 bases short and J 4 bases short, with 14 bases between. The CDR3 loop spans 14 amino acids. Per the germline V gene, CDR1 is SQVTM and CDR2 is ANQGSEA. The CDR3 nucleotides read TGCAGCGTTGTTACTAGCAGGACTTACAATGAGCAGTTCTTC. This encodes CSVVTSRTYNEQFF.

The chain links TRBV25-1 to TRBJ1-1; D gene ambiguous. Germline V gives CDR1 MGHDK, CDR2 SYGVNS. The CDR3 loop spans 13 amino acids. The V and J ends lost 3 bases and 8 bases respectively, with 13 bases between them. The DNA of the CDR3 is TGTGCCAGCAGTGACCGGCCCCACGTCGAAGCTTTCTTT. This gives the protein CASSDRPHVEAFF.

Notes on this clonotype: A much bigger clone sits one base away, suggesting this may be a read error. The CDR3 reads CASSLGERGGYEQFF. The CDR3 nucleotides read TGTGCCAGCAGTTTAGGGGAGCGGGGGGGCTATGAGCAGTTCTTC. J is TRBJ2-1 and V is TRBV12-3 or TRBV12-4, with 10 bases fitting TRBD2. The V segment lost 1 base and the J segment 8 bases; nucleotides outside the gene matches: 5. CDR3 length: 15 residues.

This clonotype showed up just a few times. This chain connects TRBV30 to TRBJ2-5; D is undetermined. The J call may be wrong; the DNA end is better matched by TRBJ2-7. The CDR3 has 10 amino acids. In germline, CDR1 is GTSNPN, CDR2 SVGIG (reference sequence). CDR3: CAWSADEQYF. The CDR3 region has the DNA TGTGCCTGGAGCGCTGACGAGCAGTACTTC.

This chain joins TRBV30 and TRBJ2-1; TRBD2 matches 10 bases. Trimming cost V 3 bases and J 6 bases; bases outside gene matches: 14. Germline CDR1 GTSNPN, CDR2 SVGIG (reference sequence). The CDR3 is 17 residues long. The CDR3 DNA sequence: TGTGCCTGGAGAAGTCCCCTAGCGGGAGTTTCTAGCAATGAGCAGTTCTTC. This encodes CAWRSPLAGVSSNEQFF.

This clonotype has at least ten counts. V gene TRBV9 combines with J gene TRBJ2-5; D is uncertain. Deletions cut 0 bases from V and 5 bases from J, with 11 bases between. This CDR3 has 14 residues. Looked up from germline, CDR1 is SGDLS and CDR2 is YYNGEE. CDR3: CASSVDPGRETQYF. CDR3 coding DNA: TGTGCCAGCAGCGTAGATCCCGGTAGGGAGACCCAGTACTTC.

The chain's CDR3 is CASSQSGKGYNEQFF. The CDR3 coding sequence is TGCGCCAGCAGCCAATCCGGGAAGGGCTACAATGAGCAGTTCTTC. The rearrangement uses TRBV4-3 and TRBJ2-1; D might be TRBD2 (5 bases). V was pared by 2 bases and J by 3 bases, with 11 bases between. Per the germline V gene, CDR1 is LGHNA and CDR2 is YSLEER. The CDR3 loop spans 15 amino acids.

Concerning this clonotype: The junction shows a germline mismatch at one end, possibly a read error. J is TRBJ1-1 and V is TRBV30; no clear D. CDR3 length equals 11 residues. Looked up from germline, CDR1 is GTSNPN and CDR2 is SVGIG (reference sequence). The CDR3 bases are TGTGCCGGGAGTGGAACAGCTGAAGCTTTCTTT. Residues: CAGSGTAEAFF.

Here the CDR3 DNA reads TGTGCCAGCAGCTCCCCTGGACGGTACAATGAGCAGTACTTC. This sequence encodes CASSSPGRYNEQYF. The V gene is TRBV7-3, the J gene TRBJ2-1, with D unclear. The J call may be mistaken, given a closer DNA end match to TRBJ2-7. Germline values: CDR1 SGHTA, CDR2 FQGTGA. This CDR3 contains 14 residues.

This clonotype was observed a few times. The chain links TRBV7-9 to TRBJ1-1; D is ambiguous. The V end lost 5 bases, the J end lost 3 bases, and 10 bases lay between the germline ends. CDR3 length equals 13 residues. From germline, CDR1 is SEHNR and CDR2 FQNEAQ (reference sequence). The CDR3 nucleotides are TGTGCCAGCAGCCCCGAGGGCGACACTGAAGCTTTCTTT. Residues: CASSPEGDTEAFF.